This TCR beta chain is drawn from a study of T cells after yellow fever vaccination (dated by TCRdb to between 2018 and 2021). At the level of the whole study: The SMART-Seq v4 Ultra Low Input RNA kit was used to prepare libraries from fractions with low cell numbers. To track T-cell clones before and after primary and booster YFV17D yellow fever vaccination, bulk TCR alpha and beta repertoires were sequenced longitudinally. Two healthy male donors, one aged 18 to 30 and one aged 30 to 40 years, were included in the cohort. Blood samples were taken at several timepoints before and after primary and secondary immunization, and bulk PBMC replicates and cell subsets were isolated.

General findings and caveats noted by the study authors: A small fraction of clonotypes appeared in both the CD4 and CD8 compartments, likely as a result of convergent recombination. After the booster, most of the clones that had expanded following primary vaccination were detected again (around 97% of CD4 and roughly nine tenths of CD8), which suggests that memory was broadly maintained. Because the study included only a couple of donors, the extent to which the findings can be generalized is limited. FACS-sorted repertoires could contain abundant contaminating clonotypes from the bulk population, so computational filtering was required. The secondary T-cell response was found to be weaker but faster than the primary response, with a peak reached on day 5 rather than on day 15.

Inclusive of the bounding cysteine and phenylalanine, the CDR3 is 12 residues long. CDR3 DNA only is kept here, 36 bases in frame from base 1. V loses 3 bases, J loses 3 bases, and the germline ends lie 5 bases apart. CDR1 and CDR2 were assigned from the germline V gene as MNHEY and SVGEGT. TCR cDNA was synthesized by 5'RACE template switching, which introduced a universal primer site and unique molecular identifiers. cDNA synthesis was primed from both the TCR alpha and TCR beta constant segments. Library amplification involved two PCR steps, and the second step added sample barcodes and sequencing adapters. Sequencing of libraries was performed on Illumina HiSeq 2500 (2x100 bp) or NovaSeq (2x150 bp). Concerning the study's data processing: Demultiplexing of reads and collapsing into UMI consensus sequences were performed with MIGEC, and V(D)J alignment was carried out with MiXCR. Vaccine-responding clonotypes were defined with edgeR using replicate PBMC samples, requiring FDR below 0.01 and a log2 fold change above 5 up to day 15. Each bulk clonotype was labeled CD4 or CD8 based on which sequenced repertoire, CD4 or CD8, contained the clonotype at higher abundance. In-frame beta chains were kept once TCRdb had trimmed the public reads at Q25 with fastp and called clones with MiXCR. Merged by CDR3 protein, the rows form single entries marked with the most common genes and DNA. Here the V and J calls rest on TCRdb's processing, not on the authors' analysis. In all, the sample holds 450,000 to 650,000 distinct CDR3 sequences, and around an eighth of those were seen once. The ten largest account for about 14% of the sample.

As for this clonotype: Its cognate antigen has yet to be identified. No base quality information exists; no much larger clone differs at one position.

What the treatment or condition label conveys for this sample: live attenuated yellow fever vaccine strain. Two biological replicates of bulk PBMCs were collected at each blood-draw timepoint. PBMCs were isolated from peripheral blood using a standard Ficoll-Paque protocol. TriZol was used to extract RNA from bulk PBMCs, CD4 and CD8 fractions, and dextramer-positive and dextramer-negative fractions. The origin of this receptor is a man aged 25-45 years who received the YFV17D yellow fever vaccine. The chain uses TRBV6-2 or TRBV6-3 and TRBJ1-1; the D gene identity is not certain. This specimen was PBMCs, taken on the day of the yellow fever booster vaccination. CDR3 loop: CASSYGHTEAFF. The bases are TGTGCCAGCAGTTATGGGCACACTGAAGCTTTCTTT.